Listed here are 27 T cell receptor beta chains from one sample, sequenced in a study of blood T cell repertoires in COVID-19. TCRdb keeps only in-frame clones here, not all; method: immunoSEQ multiplex PCR. The sample contains some 140,000 clones, about 90% of which appear only once. Sequencing was done on a sample of peripheral blood. Every receptor here comes from a man aged 50 to 59 with active COVID-19.

This sequence joins TRBV30 and TRBJ1-1, with D hard to call. Germline V lookup: CDR1 GTSNPN, CDR2 SVGIG (reference sequence). V lost 1 base and J lost 5, with 11 bases in between. This CDR3 is built from 13 residues. The CDR3, as DNA: TGTGCCTGGAGTGAGGGCCGGGGAACTGAAGCTTTCTTT. Protein sequence: CAWSEGRGTEAFF. The full variable domain, in which reference TRBV30 and TRBJ1-1 provide the parts outside the CDR3, is SQTIHQWPATLVQPVGSPLSLECTVEGTSNPNLYWYRQAAGRGLQLLFYSVGIGQISSEVPQNLSASRPQDRQFILSSKKLLLSDSGFYLCAWSEGRGTEAFFGQGTRLTVV.

This clone was seen once. The chain links TRBV5-1 to TRBJ1-2; 7 positions match TRBD1. CDR1 and CDR2 (germline): SGHRS, YFSETQ. The CDR3 extends over 15 amino acids. The J segment lost 3 bases and the V segment lost 2 bases, leaving 7 bases of the junction unmatched. The CDR3 reads CASSFDLQGHYGYTF. In DNA form, the CDR3 reads TGCGCCAGCAGCTTTGATTTACAGGGGCACTATGGCTACACCTTC.

This clone occurred once. The gene calls are TRBV19 and TRBJ2-4; possible D gene TRBD1, 6 bases. This CDR3 has 16 residues. V dropped 5 bases and J dropped 6 bases, with 20 bases sitting between them. Germline lookup yields CDR1 LNHDA and CDR2 SQIVND (reference sequence). The CDR3 DNA reads as TGTGCCAGTAGTTCAAGGCAGGGGTCCCCCTTAAACATTCAGTACTTC. It codes for CASSSRQGSPLNIQYF.

This clone has more than one count but fewer than ten. V gene TRBV7-8 combines with J gene TRBJ2-7, with TRBD1 identical over 11 bases. This CDR3 contains 15 residues. The germline V gene encodes CDR1 SGHVS and CDR2 FQNEAQ. Unmatched junction bases numbered 4, after V lost 3 bases and J lost 3 bases. CDR3 protein: CASSLAGTGGYEQYF. CDR3 DNA: TGTGCCAGCAGCTTGGCCGGGACAGGGGGCTACGAGCAGTACTTC.

V and J are TRBV6-5 and TRBJ2-1, with TRBD1 as a possible D gene (6 bases). Trimming left V 5 bases short and J 0 bases short, with 11 bases between. Germline-derived CDR1 and CDR2 are MNHEY and SVGAGI. The CDR3 has 15 residues. The CDR3 nucleotides read TGTGCCAGCAGTACTCAGGGGTCCTCCTACAATGAGCAGTTCTTC. This encodes CASSTQGSSYNEQFF.

Only one count was recorded for this clone. The genes are TRBV10-2 and TRBJ1-2; maybe TRBD1 (6 bases). This CDR3 contains 14 residues. CDR1 and CDR2 (germline): WSHSY, SAAADI. V gave up 3 bases and J gave up 8 bases, with 16 bases separating them. This CDR3 is CASSDPGHGVGYTF. Written as DNA, the CDR3 is TGCGCCAGCAGTGACCCGGGACATGGGGTAGGCTACACCTTC.

V is TRBV5-1 and J is TRBJ2-7; 10 bases are a match to TRBD1. J gave up 9 bases and V 5 bases, and 17 bases lay outside the gene matches. This CDR3 has 16 residues. CDR1 SGHRS and CDR2 YFSETQ come from the germline V gene. The CDR3 nucleotides read TGCGCCAGCAGTTCCATCCGGGACAGGGGCCCCGTGGGGCAGTACTTC. Protein product: CASSSIRDRGPVGQYF.

The chain uses TRBV15 and TRBJ2-6; 7 nucleotides agree with TRBD1. V trimming: 3 bases; J trimming: 2 bases; junction bases outside the gene matches: 1. CDR3 size: 15 residues. Germline V gives CDR1 LNHNV, CDR2 YYDKDF (reference sequence). The CDR3 DNA follows: TGTGCCACCAGCAGGACAGGGCCTGGGGCCAACGTCCTGACTTTC. It specifies CATSRTGPGANVLTF.

The chain uses TRBV7-9 and TRBJ2-7, with D possibly being TRBD1 (6 bases). V was trimmed by 6 bases and J by 1 base, leaving 13 bases between them. Germline V lookup: CDR1 SEHNR, CDR2 FQNEAQ (reference sequence). There are 14 residues in the CDR3. The DNA of the CDR3 is TGTGCCAGCAGTTACGAAGGGACATCCTACGAGCAGTACTTC. Protein sequence: CASSYEGTSYEQYF.

The V and J genes are TRBV6-5 and TRBJ1-1, with TRBD1 as a possible D gene (6 bases). V lost 6 bases to trimming and J lost 7 bases, with 12 bases between them. There are 12 residues in the CDR3. From germline, CDR1 is MNHEY and CDR2 SVGAGI. Written as DNA, the CDR3 is TGTGCCAGCAGAGCAGGGGCCGGTGAAGCTTTCTTT. Its translation is CASRAGAGEAFF.

The rearrangement joins TRBV7-2 to TRBJ1-6; D possibly corresponds to TRBD1 (5 bases). Germline loops: CDR1 SGHTA, CDR2 FQGNSA. V was pared by 5 bases and J by 13 bases, with 15 bases between. CDR3 length equals 13 residues. Here the CDR3 DNA reads TGTGCCAGCAGCCCCGACCGGGGGTCGCCCCTCCACTTT. Translated: CASSPDRGSPLHF.

The chain joins TRBV30 to TRBJ2-7; perhaps TRBD2 as D (5 bases). CDR1 is GTSNPN and CDR2 is SVGIG in the germline V gene (reference sequence). V lost 4 bases, J lost 0 bases, and 10 bases lay in between. This CDR3 is built from 13 residues. The chain's CDR3 is CAWNEGRSYEQYF. The CDR3 coding sequence is TGTGCCTGGAACGAGGGCCGCTCCTACGAGCAGTACTTC.

This clone was observed a handful of times. The rearrangement uses TRBV27 and TRBJ2-3, with D perhaps matching TRBD1 (5 bases). CDR1 and CDR2 (germline): MNHEY, SMNVEV (reference sequence). V was cut by 6 bases and J by 6 bases, with 19 bases left in between. This CDR3 spans 15 amino acids. CDR3 in amino acids: CASSSGSRAGDTQYF. The CDR3 coding sequence is TGTGCCAGCAGCTCGGGTTCCCGGGCAGGGGATACGCAGTATTTT.

The CDR3 DNA sequence: TGTGCCAGCAGTGGATATCGGACTGTCGGAGGGGAGACCCAGTACTTC. Translated, it gives CASSGYRTVGGETQYF. This rearrangement joins TRBV6-1 to TRBJ2-5; the D gene is possibly TRBD2 (6 bases). This CDR3 spans 16 amino acids. The germline gives CDR1 MNHNS, CDR2 SASEGT. Trimming removed 4 bases at V and 5 bases at J, with 20 bases between.

V and J are TRBV7-3 and TRBJ1-1, with D possibly being TRBD1 (5 bases). Trimming pared 3 bases from V and 1 base from J, leaving 6 bases between. The length of the CDR3 is 13 residues. From germline, CDR1 is SGHTA and CDR2 FQGTGA. The CDR3 nucleotides read TGTGCCAGCAGCTTCAGGGAGAACACTGAAGCTTTCTTT. Translated, it gives CASSFRENTEAFF.

This chain connects TRBV7-2 to TRBJ2-7; D remains ambiguous. The germline V and J ends were trimmed by 3 bases and 6 bases, with 15 bases remaining between them. CDR1 and CDR2 (germline): SGHTA, FQGNSA. CDR3 length equals 14 residues. The CDR3 loop reads CASSFEWQVCEQYF. The CDR3 coding sequence is TGTGCCAGCAGCTTCGAGTGGCAGGTCTGCGAGCAGTACTTC.

This chain links TRBV5-1 with TRBJ1-1; a possible D gene is TRBD1 (5 bases). The CDR3 totals 14 residues. Looked up from germline, CDR1 is SGHRS and CDR2 is YFSETQ. Trimming cost V 4 bases and J 4 bases, with 14 bases left between them. The CDR3 here is CASSGRGEGTEAFF. Here the CDR3 DNA reads TGCGCCAGCAGCGGGAGGGGAGAAGGCACTGAAGCTTTCTTT. Variable domain in full (rest from reference TRBV5-1 and TRBJ1-1): KAGVTQTPRYLIKTRGQQVTLSCSPISGHRSVSWYQQTPGQGLQFLFEYFSETQRNKGNFPGRFSGRQFSNSRSEMNVSTLELGDSALYLCASSGRGEGTEAFFGQGTRLTVV.

The chain carries TRBV7-9 and TRBJ1-2; 7 nucleotides match TRBD1. V lost 5 bases, J lost 4 bases, and 13 bases stayed unmatched. The CDR3 is 16 amino acids. Germline V gives CDR1 SEHNR, CDR2 FQNEAQ (reference sequence). The CDR3 DNA reads TGTGCCAGCAGCGACAGGGAAGGAACTGTATCCTATGGCTACACCTTC. Translated, it gives CASSDREGTVSYGYTF.

This chain links TRBV6-5 with TRBJ1-1, with D tentatively TRBD1 (6 bases). Germline CDR1 reads MNHEY; CDR2 reads SVGAGI. Trimming removed 8 bases from V and 4 bases from J, with 8 bases in between. The CDR3 runs to 11 residues. This CDR3 reads CASLRGTEAFF. The CDR3 DNA reads as TGTGCCAGCCTCAGGGGCACTGAAGCTTTCTTT.

This clone is a singleton in its sample. The gene calls are TRBV9 and TRBJ2-1; the D gene is possibly TRBD2 (6 bases). CDR1 SGDLS and CDR2 YYNGEE come from the germline V gene. The ends were cut back, 0 bases at V and 7 bases at J, with 11 bases in the middle. CDR3 length equals 14 residues. The CDR3, as DNA: TGTGCCAGCAGCGTAGGGTGGGGGGAAAATGAGCAGTTCTTC. It yields the protein CASSVGWGENEQFF.

The chain recombines TRBV11-2 with TRBJ2-7, with D possibly matching TRBD2 (5 bases). CDR3 length: 13 residues. Trimming left V 1 base short and J 6 bases short, with 10 bases between. The germline gives CDR1 SGHAT, CDR2 FQNNGV. CDR3 nucleotide sequence: TGTGCCAGCAGCTTAGGACGGGGATTCGAGCAGTACTTC. Translation gives CASSLGRGFEQYF.

The V gene is TRBV5-6, the J gene TRBJ1-4; D might be TRBD1 (5 bases). CDR1 and CDR2 (germline): SGHDT, YYEEEE. Trimming removed 0 bases from V and 8 bases from J, with 14 bases in between. The CDR3 extends over 15 amino acids. The CDR3 DNA follows: TGTGCCAGCAGCTTGGTAGGGCAGGGTGACGAAAAACTGTTTTTT. Its protein product is CASSLVGQGDEKLFF. The full variable domain, its missing parts supplied by reference TRBV5-6 and TRBJ1-4, is DAGVTQSPTHLIKTRGQQVTLRCSPKSGHDTVSWYQQALGQGPQFIFQYYEEEERQRGNFPDRFSGHQFPNYSSELNVNALLLGDSALYLCASSLVGQGDEKLFFGSGTQLSVL.

The chain combines TRBV19 with TRBJ2-3; D uncertain. V was pared by 5 bases and J by 6 bases, with 15 bases between. CDR3 size: 14 residues. CDR1 LNHDA and CDR2 SQIVND come from the germline V gene (reference sequence). The CDR3 DNA reads TGTGCCAGTAGTCCTCATCTAGTCGCCGATACGCAGTATTTT. Its translation is CASSPHLVADTQYF.

In its sample, this clone was seen once. This chain links TRBV6-5 with TRBJ1-1; tentative D call: TRBD1 (5 bases). CDR1 is MNHEY and CDR2 is SVGAGI in the germline V gene. The length of the CDR3 is 14 residues. Deletions cut 7 bases from V and 1 base from J, with 13 bases between. The CDR3 reads CASNPTVKNTEAFF. DNA of the CDR3: TGTGCCAGCAACCCGACAGTGAAGAACACTGAAGCTTTCTTT.

The chain is built from TRBV4-1 and TRBJ1-2, with a tentative D call TRBD1 (6 bases). The CDR3 has 16 amino acids. Between the trimmed V and J ends, which lost 4 bases and 9 bases, there was a span of 24 bases. Germline assignment: CDR1 MGHRA and CDR2 YSYEKL. The chain's CDR3 is CASSLEIQKTGKSYTF. In DNA, the CDR3 is TGCGCCAGCAGCCTCGAAATACAAAAAACAGGGAAGAGCTACACCTTC.

The chain employs TRBV9 and TRBJ1-4, with D possibly TRBD1 on 5 matching bases. V dropped 4 bases and J dropped 1 base, with 26 bases sitting between them. Germline CDR1 and CDR2: SGDLS and YYNGEE. The CDR3 is made up of 20 amino acids. The CDR3 DNA reads as TGTGCCAGCAGCCGAACGCATCGAGGACAAAGAAGGGGAACTAATGAAAAACTGTTTTTT. Residues: CASSRTHRGQRRGTNEKLFF.

The CDR3 protein is CASSRSTTSGQETQYF. DNA of the CDR3: TGTGCCAGCAGCCGATCTACTACTAGCGGCCAAGAGACCCAGTACTTC. The rearrangement links TRBV4-2 to TRBJ2-5; 8 nucleotides agree with TRBD2. Losses at the gene ends were 4 bases for V and 1 base for J; bases not matched to a gene: 8. The CDR3 sequence is 16 residues long. Germline CDR1 reads LGHNA; CDR2 reads YNFKEQ.